These 22 T cell receptor beta chains share one sample of origin, sequenced in a study of OX40 agonist ivuxolimab in advanced cancers. Generated by immunoSEQ multiplex PCR, the TCRdb table keeps only in-frame clones and is missing some. Here the sample spans around 33,000 clones, about four fifths being singletons. Here the sequenced sample was CD4+ or CD8+ T cells sorted from blood, taken in a trial of the OX40 agonist ivuxolimab. These receptors all come from an adult with an advanced solid tumor such as melanoma, head and neck, liver or kidney cancer.

The chain uses TRBV7-2 and TRBJ1-1; 7 bases match TRBD1. The CDR3 runs to 14 residues. Trimming cost V 5 bases and J 7 bases; bases outside gene matches: 10. Germline V gene sequence: CDR1 SGHTA, CDR2 FQGNSA. DNA for the CDR3: TGTGCCAGCAGCCGGGATCAGGGGGACGGTGAAGCTTTCTTT. This sequence encodes CASSRDQGDGEAFF.

The CDR3 sequence is CASSQATKLGELFF. In nucleotides, the CDR3 is TGCGCCAGCAGCCAAGCTACTAAGCTCGGGGAGCTGTTTTTT. V usage is TRBV4-3 and J usage is TRBJ2-2; D remains ambiguous. Per germline, CDR1 LGHNA and CDR2 YSLEER. There are 14 residues in the CDR3. Deletions cut 1 base from V and 7 bases from J, with 10 bases between.

The V and J genes are TRBV4-3 and TRBJ2-3; no clear D. The V end lost 1 base, the J end lost 8 bases, and 16 bases lay between the germline ends. From germline, CDR1 is LGHNA and CDR2 YSLEER. This CDR3 has 15 amino acids. The CDR3 nucleotides read TGCGCCAGCAGCCAAGTTAGGACCGCGCCAGGTACGCAGTATTTT. It yields the protein CASSQVRTAPGTQYF.

This sequence joins TRBV6-1 and TRBJ1-2; D not certain. The CDR3 is 14 amino acids. The V end lost 5 bases, the J end lost 6 bases, and 16 bases lay between the germline ends. Germline V gene data show CDR1 as MNHNS and CDR2 as SASEGT. The CDR3 nucleotides read TGTGCCAGCAGTCTACGACAAATCGGGGATGGCTACACCTTC. Translated, it gives CASSLRQIGDGYTF.

Written as DNA, the CDR3 is TGTGCCAGCAGCCGGGGACAGGGGGGGACCTACGAGCAGTACTTC. Amino acid sequence: CASSRGQGGTYEQYF. The rearrangement links TRBV11-2 to TRBJ2-7, with 11 bases that match TRBD1. Per germline, CDR1 SGHAT and CDR2 FQNNGV. V shed 5 bases, J shed 2 bases, and the junction held 5 bases outside the gene matches. This CDR3 has 15 residues.

In nucleotides, the CDR3 is TGTGCCAGCAGTCCTAGGGGCCAGGGAGAAATGACTGAAGCTTTCTTT. This codes for CASSPRGQGEMTEAFF. The rearrangement links TRBV6-4 to TRBJ1-1, with D possibly matching TRBD1 (5 bases). CDR1 is MRHNA and CDR2 is SNTAGT in the germline V gene. CDR3 length: 16 residues. The V and J ends lost 5 bases and 5 bases respectively, with 21 bases between them.

This chain uses TRBV7-2 with TRBJ2-7; possibly TRBD1 for D (5 bases). The CDR3 sequence is 14 residues long. The germline gives CDR1 SGHTA, CDR2 FQGNSA. The V and J ends lost 5 bases and 0 bases respectively, with 11 bases between them. CDR3 residues: CASSRQRSSYEQYF. The DNA of the CDR3 is TGTGCCAGCAGCAGACAGAGGAGCTCCTACGAGCAGTACTTC. Combining the CDR3 with reference TRBV7-2 and TRBJ2-7 gives the whole variable domain GAGVSQSPSNKVTEKGKDVELRCDPISGHTALYWYRQSLGQGLEFLIYFQGNSAPDKSGLPSDRFSAERTGGSVSTLTIQRTQQEDSAVYLCASSRQRSSYEQYFGPGTRLTVT.

This clone was detected only a few times. The chain couples TRBV7-9 to TRBJ2-3; D is perhaps TRBD1 or TRBD2 (5 bases each). The germline CDR1 and CDR2 sequences are SEHNR and FQNEAQ (reference sequence). CDR3 size: 17 residues. V was shortened by 5 bases and J by 1 base, with 19 bases between the two germline ends. This CDR3 reads CASSPSPQGRGTDTQYF. For the CDR3, the DNA is TGTGCCAGCAGCCCATCCCCCCAGGGACGGGGCACAGATACGCAGTATTTT. The full variable domain, in which reference TRBV7-9 and TRBJ2-3 provide the parts outside the CDR3, is DTGVSQNPRHKITKRGQNVTFRCDPISEHNRLYWYRQTLGQGPEFLTYFQNEAQLEKSRLLSDRFSAERPKGSFSTLEIQRTEQGDSAMYLCASSPSPQGRGTDTQYFGPGTRLTVL.

The V and J genes are TRBV6-5 and TRBJ1-1, with D possibly TRBD1 on 5 matching bases. Trimming took off 2 bases at V and 4 bases at J, with 8 bases between the two ends. This CDR3 has 13 residues. The germline CDR1 and CDR2 sequences are MNHEY and SVGAGI. CDR3 coding DNA: TGTGCCAGCAGTTACGGTGGGGGCACTGAAGCTTTCTTT. Protein: CASSYGGGTEAFF.

V usage is TRBV7-2 and J usage is TRBJ2-1; 7 bases line up with TRBD2. CDR1 and CDR2 from the germline V gene are SGHTA and FQGNSA. This CDR3 is 15 amino acids long. Losses at the gene ends were 1 base for V and 2 bases for J; bases not matched to a gene: 2. CDR3 nucleotides: TGTGCCAGCAGCTTAGTGGGGGGGGCCTACAATGAGCAGTTCTTC. Translation: CASSLVGGAYNEQFF. Together with reference TRBV7-2 and TRBJ2-1, the CDR3 gives the full variable domain: GAGVSQSPSNKVTEKGKDVELRCDPISGHTALYWYRQSLGQGLEFLIYFQGNSAPDKSGLPSDRFSAERTGGSVSTLTIQRTQQEDSAVYLCASSLVGGAYNEQFFGPGTRLTVL.

To note about this clone: An end of the junction does not agree with germline; a read error may underlie this. V is TRBV7-7 and J is TRBJ2-5; D not resolved. The CDR3 runs 14 residues. Germline CDR1 is SSHAT and CDR2 is FNYEAQ (reference sequence). This CDR3 is CASSLAGVRETQYF. CDR3 nucleotide sequence: TGTGCTAGCAGCTTAGCTGGGGTCCGAGAGACCCAGTACTTC.

The chain combines TRBV7-3 with TRBJ2-3, with D tentatively TRBD1 (5 bases). Trimming shortened V by 5 bases and J by 8 bases, and 11 bases separated the two germline ends. CDR1 and CDR2 from the germline V gene are SGHTA and FQGTGA. There are 12 residues in the CDR3. For the CDR3, the DNA is TGTGCCAGCAGCCTAGACAGTGGTACGCAGTATTTT. Residues: CASSLDSGTQYF.

This clone showed up just once. The chain recombines TRBV7-6 with TRBJ2-1; D might be TRBD1 (5 bases). Germline assignment: CDR1 SGHVS and CDR2 FNYEAQ. CDR3 length: 15 amino acids. Trimming pared 1 base from V and 6 bases from J, leaving 13 bases between. The CDR3 loop is CASSLVGRQGNEQFF. The CDR3 region has the DNA TGTGCCAGCAGCTTAGTGGGTAGGCAGGGCAATGAGCAGTTCTTC.

The chain recombines TRBV6-6 with TRBJ1-1; D gene uncertain. Trimming removed 3 bases at V and 7 bases at J, with 12 bases between. The CDR3 runs 13 residues. Germline V gene lookup returns CDR1 MNHNY and CDR2 SVGAGI (reference sequence). CDR3 residues: CASSYMGEFEAFF. In DNA form, the CDR3 reads TGTGCCAGCAGTTATATGGGAGAGTTTGAAGCTTTCTTT.

CDR3 nucleotide sequence: TGTGCCAGCAGCGTAGAACATGGGACCTCCAATGGCTACACCTTC. It codes for CASSVEHGTSNGYTF. The gene calls are TRBV9 and TRBJ1-2; a weak D match, TRBD1 (5 bases). V lost 0 bases, J lost 6 bases, and 15 bases lay in between. This CDR3 contains 15 residues. CDR1 is SGDLS and CDR2 is YYNGEE in the germline V gene. The variable domain in full, completed from reference TRBV9 and TRBJ1-2, reads DSGVTQTPKHLITATGQRVTLRCSPRSGDLSVYWYQQSLDQGLQFLIQYYNGEERAKGNILERFSAQQFPDLHSELNLSSLELGDSALYFCASSVEHGTSNGYTFGSGTRLTVV.

V gene TRBV11-3 combines with J gene TRBJ1-1; D unclear. The CDR3 totals 14 residues. Germline V CDR1 and CDR2: SGHNT, YENEEA. Trimming took off 2 bases at V and 7 bases at J, with 14 bases between the two ends. CDR3 sequence (DNA): TGTGCCAGCAGCTTAAGTGGGCTGGGCGGTGAAGCTTTCTTT. Residues: CASSLSGLGGEAFF.

The rearrangement uses TRBV25-1 and TRBJ2-5; the D is unclear. CDR3 size: 14 residues. V lost 0 bases and J 2 bases, leaving 7 bases between the germline ends. Germline-derived CDR1 and CDR2 are MGHDK and SYGVNS. The CDR3 DNA follows: TGTGCCAGCAGTGAATACGACTTACAAGAGACCCAGTACTTC. Residues: CASSEYDLQETQYF.

This chain links TRBV5-5 with TRBJ1-1, with D tentatively TRBD1 (6 bases). This CDR3 contains 15 residues. Trimming pared 0 bases from V and 1 base from J, leaving 10 bases between. Germline V CDR1 and CDR2: SGHKS, YYEKEE (reference sequence). In nucleotides, the CDR3 is TGTGCCAGCAGCTTGGACGGACAGCCGAACACTGAAGCTTTCTTT. This gives the protein CASSLDGQPNTEAFF.

DNA for the CDR3: TGTGCCAGCAGTGAAGGAAACTACAACACTGAAGCTTTCTTT. This gives the protein CASSEGNYNTEAFF. The chain links TRBV6-1 to TRBJ1-1; D remains unclear. Germline CDR1 is MNHNS and CDR2 is SASEGT. Trimming pared 1 base from V and 2 bases from J, leaving 8 bases between. This CDR3 has 14 amino acids.

The chain links TRBV6-6 to TRBJ1-5; 7 nucleotides agree with TRBD1. CDR3 length: 15 amino acids. CDR1 is MNHNY and CDR2 is SVGAGI in the germline V gene (reference sequence). The V segment lost 8 bases and the J segment 9 bases; nucleotides outside the gene matches: 16. This CDR3 reads CASPSHRGRSRPQHF. DNA of the CDR3: TGTGCCAGCCCCTCACACAGGGGCCGTAGTCGGCCCCAGCATTTT.

V gene TRBV23-1 combines with J gene TRBJ2-7; D not certain. TRBV23-1 is sorted into the ORF group, with uncertain function. This CDR3 has 12 amino acids. V lost 6 bases and J 8 bases, leaving 14 bases between the germline ends. CDR3 sequence reads: CASSPRTEKQYF. The CDR3 coding sequence is TGCGCCAGCAGCCCCCGGACGGAAAAGCAGTACTTC.

The chain combines TRBV12-5 with TRBJ1-2, with D possibly being TRBD1 (5 bases). Germline values: CDR1 LGHNT, CDR2 FRNRAP. The CDR3 runs to 16 residues. V was pared by 1 base and J by 4 bases, with 16 bases between. CDR3 DNA: TGTGCTAGTGGTTTGGATGGCGGGCAGGGAGGCTATGGCTACACCTTC. Translated, it gives CASGLDGGQGGYGYTF.